This T cell receptor (beta chain) is from a study of T cell repertoires in cytomegalovirus infection (dated by TCRdb to between 2017 and 2020). Regarding the complete study: Recently identified HLA-C-restricted CMV epitopes, whose presentation resists viral immunomodulation, were targeted by peptide stimulations together with well-studied HLA-B-restricted epitopes. The HLA type of each donor mattered for the analysis, because public TCR beta signatures pointed to carriage of CMV infection along with the matching HLA type. General findings and caveats noted by the study authors: Carriers of CMV infection plus the relevant HLA type were discriminated by the cumulative frequency of public TCR beta family members in the study cohort and in an independent approximately 360-donor cohort. The ex vivo response was dominated by HLA-C-restricted CMV-specific TCR beta clonotypes, and the single most frequent clonotype in two of eight donors was supplied by these HLA-C-restricted clonotypes.

In this sample, this clonotype turned up many times. Its antigen specificity is not known. Nothing much larger sits one base from this clone, and base qualities are not available. What the treatment or condition label conveys for this sample: in vitro stimulation with specific CMV peptide epitopes to enrich CMV-specific T cells. These reads were obtained on an Illumina HiSeq 1500. TCRdb reprocessing: public reads trimmed at Q25 with fastp, clones called with MiXCR, in-frame beta chains kept. Rows are unified per CDR3 protein, each entry keeping the most common DNA and genes. This sample is represented by roughly 87,000 distinct CDR3 sequences; 29% of them were singletons. Clones ranked in the top ten supply approximately 71% of the sample. The junction shows trimming of 5 bases on V and 4 bases on J, plus 11 bases between the germline ends. The CDR3 numbers 13 residues from cysteine through phenylalanine. Only the CDR3 region is kept as DNA, spanning 39 bases read in frame from base 1. The germline V gene specifies SGHVS as CDR1 and FNYEAQ as CDR2.

The source was CD8+ T cells from cultured PBMCs, collected from culture after CMV antigen stimulation. This receptor was identified in a human donor in good health (CMV status not recorded). Some clones in this sample may be carry-over from other donors' samples. The chain is assembled from TRBV7-6 and TRBJ1-1, with a weak D call of TRBD1 (5 bases match). The nucleotide sequence reads TGTGCCAGCAGCCCACCGGGGGGCACTGAAGCTTTCTTT. This yields the protein CASSPPGGTEAFF. The entire variable domain, with the stretches around the CDR3 drawn from the reference TRBV7-6 and TRBJ1-1 proteins, is GAGVSQSPRYKVTKRGQDVALRCDPISGHVSLYWYRQALGQGPEFLTYFNYEAQQDKSGLPNDRFSAERPEGSISTLTIQRTEQRDSAMYRCASSPPGGTEAFFGQGTRLTVV.